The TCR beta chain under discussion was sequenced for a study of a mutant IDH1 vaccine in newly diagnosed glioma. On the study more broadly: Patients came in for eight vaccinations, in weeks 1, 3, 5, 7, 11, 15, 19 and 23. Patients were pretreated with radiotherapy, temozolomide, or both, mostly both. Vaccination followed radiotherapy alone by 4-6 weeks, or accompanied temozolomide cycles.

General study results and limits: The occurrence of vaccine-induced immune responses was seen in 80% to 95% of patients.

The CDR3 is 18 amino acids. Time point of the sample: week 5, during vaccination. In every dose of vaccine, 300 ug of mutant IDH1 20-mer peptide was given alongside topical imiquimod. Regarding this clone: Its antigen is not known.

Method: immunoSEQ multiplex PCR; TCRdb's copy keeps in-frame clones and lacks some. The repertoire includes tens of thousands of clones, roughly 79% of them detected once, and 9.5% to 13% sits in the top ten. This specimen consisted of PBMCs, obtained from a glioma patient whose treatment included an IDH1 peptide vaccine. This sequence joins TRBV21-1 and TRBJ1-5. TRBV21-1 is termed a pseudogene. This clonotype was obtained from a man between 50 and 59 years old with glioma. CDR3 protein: CASSKKKEGNCRLQPQHF. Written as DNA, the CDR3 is TGTGCCAGCAGCAAAAAAAAAGAGGGTAATTGTCGACTCCAGCCCCAGCATTTT.